The clone carrying this T cell receptor beta chain was detected many times. Its antigen is currently unknown. The record originates from a study of CD8+CD57+ T cells in acquired aplastic anemia. Looking at the study overall: Across the sorted CD4+ and CD8+ cells, DNA amounts averaged about 3.1 ug. Study outcomes and limitations: Twenty-nine shared CD8+ CDR3s appeared highly expressed within patients' immunodominant clones.

Genomic DNA was employed as the template in profiling TCR beta VDJ and CDR3. TCRdb ran MiXCR on the reads and lists one entry per CDR3 protein. The table lists hundreds of thousands of distinct CDR3 sequences, 65% to 80% of them singletons. The CDR3 has 12 residues. V lost 5 bases and J 8 bases, leaving 9 bases between the germline ends. Germline loops: CDR1 MDHEN, CDR2 SYDVKM. Sample: sorted CD4+, CD8+, or CD8+CD57+ T cells (not recorded which) from PBMCs. The receptor's source is a human donor in good health, serving as a control. The chain uses TRBV28 and TRBJ1-4, with unresolved D. CDR3 DNA: TGTGCCAGCAGTCCCATTGAGGAAAAACTGTTTTTT. Translating gives CASSPIEEKLFF.